This T cell receptor (beta chain) derives from a study of blood T cell repertoires in COVID-19. The protocol was immunoSEQ multiplex PCR, while the TCRdb copy is restricted to in-frame clones and leaves out a portion. The sample comprises about 180,000 clones, nearly 80% of which are singletons, and about 26% rests with the top ten. The receptor comes from a woman in her 70s with acute or convalescent COVID-19. Sequenced sample: peripheral blood.

In DNA, the CDR3 is TGTGCCAGCAGTGAAGCCCCCGGACTAGCGGTAACCGGGGAGCTGTTTTTT. Amino acids: CASSEAPGLAVTGELFF. V gene TRBV6-1 combines with J gene TRBJ2-2; 10 bases match TRBD2. This CDR3 spans 17 amino acids. Germline CDR1 and CDR2: MNHNS and SASEGT. Trimming at V came to 0 bases and at J to 5 bases, leaving 6 bases not matched to a gene.